The 21 T cell receptor beta chains below come from one sample, sequenced in a study of T cell repertoires in cytomegalovirus infection. Their specific antigens are unknown. TCRdb independently ran MiXCR on the reads; one entry per CDR3 protein. The table has roughly 7,900 distinct CDR3 sequences, 55% seen once. Material for sequencing was PBMCs, sequenced either directly or after in vitro stimulation (not recorded which). These receptors were taken from a human donor in good health (CMV status not recorded). Some clones in this sample may be carry-over from other donors' samples.

A note on this clonotype: An end of the junction does not agree with germline; a read error may underlie this. This rearrangement joins TRBV4-1 to TRBJ1-2; no clear D. The CDR3 loop spans 16 amino acids. In germline, CDR1 is MGHRA, CDR2 YSYEKL. The CDR3 sequence: CASRQGPREQLYGSHF. The CDR3 bases are TGCGCCAGCCGCCAAGGCCCCCGGGAACAGCTCTATGGCTCCCACTTC.

About this clonotype itself: A junction boundary mismatches the germline segment, possibly from a read error. This sequence joins TRBV19 and TRBJ2-3; TRBD1 might be the D (5 bases). The CDR3 has 16 amino acids. Germline CDR1 and CDR2: LNHDA and SQIVND (reference sequence). DNA of the CDR3: TGTGCAAGTAGTATTTATAGACAGTATAGCACAGATACGCAGTCTTTT. It translates to CASSIYRQYSTDTQSF.

This clonotype came up a few times. The chain couples TRBV27 to TRBJ2-2; D remains unclear. CDR3 length: 14 residues. Germline loops: CDR1 MNHEY, CDR2 SMNVEV (reference sequence). With 3 bases removed from V and 2 bases from J, the gap between germline ends came to 7 bases. CDR3 sequence: CASSFSPNTGELFF. The CDR3 bases are TGTGCCAGCAGTTTCTCACCAAACACCGGGGAGCTGTTTTTT.

This clonotype was detected ten times or more. The V call is TRBV5-1, the J call TRBJ1-2; D gene ambiguous. This CDR3 is 14 amino acids long. Germline-derived CDR1 and CDR2 are SGHRS and YFSETQ. Trimming took off 1 base at V and 8 bases at J, with 15 bases between the two ends. CDR3: CASSLRPRLAGYTF. CDR3 coding DNA: TGCGCCAGCAGCTTGAGGCCCCGACTCGCCGGCTACACCTTC.

The rearrangement uses TRBV11-2 and TRBJ2-7, with D perhaps matching TRBD1 (6 bases). The CDR3 contains 14 residues. Germline V lookup: CDR1 SGHAT, CDR2 FQNNGV. Trimming took 1 base from V and 3 from J, leaving 10 bases between them. This CDR3 reads CASSLGTVNYEQYF. Written as DNA, the CDR3 is TGTGCCAGCAGCTTAGGGACAGTGAACTACGAGCAGTACTTC.

This chain links TRBV6-5 with TRBJ1-1; TRBD1 is a possible D gene (5 bases). CDR1 and CDR2 (germline): MNHEY, SVGAGI. There are 13 residues in the CDR3. CDR3 loop: CSRSYRGVPKAFF. CDR3 nucleotide sequence: TGTTCCCGCAGTTATAGAGGGGTACCGAAAGCTTTCTTT.

This clonotype was observed a few times. The rearrangement joins TRBV7-6 to TRBJ1-1; D possibly corresponds to TRBD1 (5 bases). Germline V gene lookup returns CDR1 SGHVS and CDR2 FNYEAQ. Trimming left V 4 bases short and J 6 bases short, with 15 bases between. This CDR3 has 14 residues. CDR3 DNA: TGTGCCAGCAGCTCCTTAAAGGGGATCGCTGAAGCTTTCTTT. Its protein product is CASSSLKGIAEAFF.

Comment on this clonotype: This is likely a read error, given that the CDR3 carries no conserved phenylalanine or tryptophan at its end. Because the CDR3's place on the DNA is in doubt, the DNA is left out and the CDR3 is given as listed by TCRdb. This chain joins TRBV5-5 and TRBJ1-1. Germline V CDR1 and CDR2: SGHKS, YYEKEE (reference sequence). The CDR3 spans 11 residues, counting both ends. The CDR3 is CASTLGREAGL.

This chain joins TRBV19 and TRBJ1-6; D unresolved. This CDR3 has 16 amino acids. Deletions cut 7 bases from V and 7 bases from J, with 20 bases between. The germline gives CDR1 LNHDA, CDR2 SQIVND (reference sequence). This CDR3 is CASIVSRARENSPLHF. The CDR3 region has the DNA TGTGCCAGTATAGTCAGTAGGGCCAGAGAAAATTCACCCCTCCACTTT. The full variable domain, with the rest looked up from reference TRBV19 and TRBJ1-6, is DGGITQSPKYLFRKEGQNVTLSCEQNLNHDAMYWYRQDPGQGLRLIYYSQIVNDFQKGDIAEGYSVSREKKESFPLTVTSAQKNPTAFYLCASIVSRARENSPLHFGNGTRLTVT.

The chain couples TRBV7-9 to TRBJ2-1; no definite D call. V gave up 5 bases and J gave up 16 bases, with 30 bases separating them. The CDR3 is made up of 16 amino acids. Germline V gives CDR1 SEHNR, CDR2 FQNEAQ (reference sequence). The CDR3 DNA sequence: TGTGCCAGCAGCAGACGCGGCGAGCGCTCCTACAATGATCATTTCTTC. This translates into CASSRRGERSYNDHFF.

Concerning this clonotype: The conserved closing phenylalanine or tryptophan is absent in this CDR3, likely reflecting a read error. It is unclear where the CDR3 begins or ends on the DNA, so no DNA is shown, and the CDR3 is as TCRdb lists it. The chain joins TRBV12-3 or TRBV12-4 to TRBJ2-1; the table calls TRBD1, which could not be checked here. The CDR3 spans 20 residues, counting both ends. CDR3 region: CASSSLSLLGGERSYNETFC.

Concerning this clonotype itself: Germline and junction disagree at one end, which may indicate a read error. The V and J genes are TRBV7-9 and TRBJ1-1, with a tentative D call TRBD1 (5 bases). Germline CDR1 reads SEHNR; CDR2 reads FQNEAQ (reference sequence). The CDR3 is 13 residues long. CDR3 bases: TGTGCCAGAAGCTTAGGGGAGAACACTGAATCTTTCTTT. It yields the protein CARSLGENTESFF.

The chain carries TRBV27 and TRBJ2-1; TRBD2 is a possible D gene (5 bases). Trimming took 5 bases from V and 4 from J, leaving 15 bases between them. The CDR3 totals 15 residues. Per germline, CDR1 MNHEY and CDR2 SMNVEV (reference sequence). Here the CDR3 reads CASSQPSPRYNEQFF. Written as DNA, the CDR3 is TGTGCCAGCAGTCAGCCTAGCCCACGGTACAATGAGCAGTTCTTC.

This chain links TRBV7-8 with TRBJ2-6; TRBD1 matches at 7 bases. CDR1 SGHVS and CDR2 FQNEAQ come from the germline V gene. There are 15 residues in the CDR3. The junction had 6 bases not matched to a gene; V was cut back by 8 bases and J by 2 bases. For the CDR3, the DNA is TGTGCCAGCCGCCCAGGACAGGCTGGGGCCAACGTCCTGACTTTC. Protein: CASRPGQAGANVLTF.

At least ten counts were recorded for this clonotype. The CDR3 region has the DNA TGTGCCAGCTCTAGCGGGAGGGCCCTTGCGAACACCGGGGAGCTGTTTTTT. Translation: CASSSGRALANTGELFF. V gene TRBV6-1 combines with J gene TRBJ2-2; the match to TRBD2 covers 12 bases. CDR1 is MNHNS, CDR2 SASEGT, per germline. The length of the CDR3 is 17 residues. Trimming removed 8 bases from V and 0 bases from J; junction bases left unmatched: 7.

The chain carries TRBV7-6 and TRBJ2-1; 8 bases are a match to TRBD2. Germline values: CDR1 SGHVS, CDR2 FNYEAQ. CDR3 length: 13 residues. V lost 3 bases and J lost 6; bases outside the gene matches: 1. The CDR3 region has the DNA TGTGCCAGCAGCTTGGCGGGGGGCAATGAGCAGTTCTTC. This translates into CASSLAGGNEQFF.

CDR3 protein: CASTWTSGFVSPLHF. The DNA of the CDR3 is TGTGCCAGCACCTGGACATCAGGGTTTGTTTCACCCCTCCACTTT. The chain joins TRBV11-2 to TRBJ1-6; D may be TRBD1 (5 bases). The CDR3 sequence is 15 residues long. Trimming pared 7 bases from V and 9 bases from J, leaving 19 bases between. The germline V gene encodes CDR1 SGHAT and CDR2 FQNNGV.

A remark on this clonotype: Likely a read error: the CDR3 ends without its conserved phenylalanine or tryptophan. The limits of the CDR3 on the DNA are not certain, so only TCRdb's listed CDR3 is given. The V gene is TRBV7-9, the J gene TRBJ2-1. Including both end residues, the CDR3 is 16 amino acids long. CDR1 is SEHNR, CDR2 FQNEAQ, per germline (reference sequence). CDR3 amino acids: CASSFLGISTYKEQCL.

This clonotype was recorded at least ten times. The chain employs TRBV11-2 and TRBJ2-7; 14 bases line up with TRBD2. The CDR3 length is 17 residues. CDR1 and CDR2 from the germline V gene are SGHAT and FQNNGV. The trim removed 4 bases at V and 4 bases at J, leaving 9 bases unmatched. CDR3 coding DNA: TGTGCCAGCAGCTCCGGGACTAGCGGGAGCTCAGGGTACGAGCAGTACTTC. It codes for CASSSGTSGSSGYEQYF.

The V call is TRBV12-3 or TRBV12-4, the J call TRBJ1-1, with D perhaps TRBD1 (5 bases). Trimming pared 6 bases from V and 8 bases from J, leaving 25 bases between. This CDR3 is built from 16 residues. The CDR3 DNA sequence: TGTGCCAGCAGCCGCAGGGTTTCCAAACATGGCACGGAAGCTTTCTTT. It translates to CASSRRVSKHGTEAFF.

J is TRBJ2-1 and V is TRBV6-6; tentatively, D is TRBD2 (6 bases). This CDR3 has 14 residues. The ends were cut back, 5 bases at V and 9 bases at J, with 17 bases in the middle. Per germline, CDR1 MNHNY and CDR2 SVGAGI (reference sequence). The CDR3 loop is CASSRLRLVIEQFF. The CDR3 coding sequence is TGTGCCAGCAGTCGTCTTCGACTAGTCATTGAGCAGTTCTTC.